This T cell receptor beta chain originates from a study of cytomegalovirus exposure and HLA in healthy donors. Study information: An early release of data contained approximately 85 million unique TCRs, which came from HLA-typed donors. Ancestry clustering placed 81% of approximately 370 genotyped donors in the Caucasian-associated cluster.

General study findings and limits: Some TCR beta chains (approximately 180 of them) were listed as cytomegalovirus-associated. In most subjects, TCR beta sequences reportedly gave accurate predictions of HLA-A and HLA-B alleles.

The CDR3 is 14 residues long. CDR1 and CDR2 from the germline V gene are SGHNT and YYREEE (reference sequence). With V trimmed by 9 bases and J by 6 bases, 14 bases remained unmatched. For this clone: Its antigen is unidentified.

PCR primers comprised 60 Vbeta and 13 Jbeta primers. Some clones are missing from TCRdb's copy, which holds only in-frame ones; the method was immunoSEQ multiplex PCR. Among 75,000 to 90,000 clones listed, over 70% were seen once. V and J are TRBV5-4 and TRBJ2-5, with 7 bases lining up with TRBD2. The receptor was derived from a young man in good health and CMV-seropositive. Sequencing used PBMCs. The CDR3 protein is CATETTGGLKTQYF. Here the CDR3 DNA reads TGTGCCACCGAAACCACGGGGGGTTTAAAGACCCAGTACTTC. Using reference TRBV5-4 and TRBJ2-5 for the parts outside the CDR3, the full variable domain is ETGVTQSPTHLIKTRGQQVTLRCSSQSGHNTVSWYQQALGQGPQFIFQYYREEENGRGNFPPRFSGLQFPNYSSELNVNALELDDSALYLCATETTGGLKTQYFGPGTRLLVL.